The subject of this entry is one TCR beta chain. This specimen includes other DNA sequences encoding the same CDR3. In the original analysis: Cell counts per sample came from amplifying reference gene primers. TCRdb's table, derived via immunoSEQ multiplex PCR, lists solely in-frame clones and lacks some. V, J and clone size were drawn from that table, and D and trimming were deduced from the DNA. The repertoire has about 160,000 clones, roughly 80% of them found once; the top ten carry about 6%. This record belongs to a study of blood T cell repertoires in COVID-19. Losses at the gene ends were 1 base for V and 2 bases for J; bases not matched to a gene: 3. Germline V gives CDR1 LGHDT, CDR2 YNNKEL (reference sequence). This CDR3 is 15 amino acids long.

The sequence derives from a woman aged 40 to 55 with acute COVID-19. The source material was PBMCs or T cells enriched from blood (not recorded which). The gene calls are TRBV3-1 (or the pseudogene TRBV3-2) and TRBJ2-7; 9 bases are shared with TRBD2. The CDR3 DNA reads as TGTGCCAGCAGCCAAGTTAGCGGGGGACCCTACGAGCAGTACTTC. Amino acids: CASSQVSGGPYEQYF.